A single sample gave rise to the 25 T cell receptor beta chains below, sequenced in a study of T cell repertoires in cytomegalovirus infection. TCRdb reprocessed the reads with MiXCR, giving one entry per CDR3 protein. In the table there are nearly 650,000 distinct CDR3 sequences, approximately 25% of which are singletons. Sequencing was performed on CD8+ T cells from PBMCs. Every receptor here comes from a human donor in good health (CMV status not recorded). Some clones in this sample may be carry-over from other donors' samples.

This clonotype was seen at least ten times. The chain has TRBV12-3 or TRBV12-4 and TRBJ1-4; the match to TRBD1 covers 7 bases. The CDR3 is made up of 14 amino acids. The trim removed 7 bases at V and 6 bases at J, leaving 8 bases unmatched. For the CDR3, the DNA is TGTGCCAGCAAACCAGACAGGGTGGATGAAAAACTGTTTTTT. Its protein is CASKPDRVDEKLFF.

This clonotype was observed many times. V gene TRBV7-2 combines with J gene TRBJ1-6; 8 bases match TRBD1. With V trimmed by 5 bases and J by 4 bases, 4 bases remained unmatched. Germline V CDR1 and CDR2: SGHTA, FQGNSA. The CDR3 is 15 amino acids. The CDR3 DNA sequence: TGTGCCAGCAGCACGACAGGGGTGTATAATTCACCCCTCCACTTT. It yields the protein CASSTTGVYNSPLHF.

The genes are TRBV12-3 or TRBV12-4 and TRBJ2-7, with 8 bases that match TRBD1. The V segment lost 5 bases and the J segment 6 bases; nucleotides outside the gene matches: 6. The CDR3 is 13 residues long. The CDR3 here is CASSQQGVTEQYF. The CDR3 coding sequence is TGTGCCAGCAGTCAACAGGGGGTTACCGAGCAGTACTTC.

This clonotype showed up just a few times. The chain recombines TRBV6-5 with TRBJ1-1; D uncertain. The ends were cut back, 3 bases at V and 4 bases at J, with 9 bases in the middle. Germline V gene sequence: CDR1 MNHEY, CDR2 SVGAGI. The CDR3 has 13 amino acids. CDR3 in DNA: TGTGCCAGCAGTTATAGCGAGAGCACTGAAGCTTTCTTT. It specifies CASSYSESTEAFF.

The genes are TRBV29-1 and TRBJ2-1; TRBD2 matches 10 bases. The CDR3 is 14 residues long. The germline V gene has CDR1 SQVTM and CDR2 ANQGSEA. The J segment lost 8 bases and the V segment lost 7 bases, leaving 11 bases of the junction unmatched. The CDR3 bases are TGCAGCGCCTTACTAGCGGGGCTCGGAGATGAGCAGTTCTTC. This encodes CSALLAGLGDEQFF.

This clonotype was picked up a small number of times. V is TRBV28 and J is TRBJ2-5; 9 bases fit TRBD1. Looked up from germline, CDR1 is MDHEN and CDR2 is SYDVKM. The CDR3 is 15 amino acids. J was trimmed by 2 bases and V by 6 bases; bases with no gene match: 7. CDR3: CASSSGQGYQETQYF. The CDR3 DNA follows: TGTGCCAGCAGCTCGGGACAGGGCTATCAAGAGACCCAGTACTTC.

This clonotype was seen more than once but under ten times. The chain links TRBV6-6 to TRBJ1-6, with D tentatively TRBD1 (5 bases). CDR3 length: 17 residues. Germline V CDR1 and CDR2: MNHNY, SVGAGI (reference sequence). With 9 bases removed from V and 8 bases from J, the gap between germline ends came to 26 bases. DNA of the CDR3: TGTGCCAGTCGAACCCGAGGCACGGGGGAACGGGATTCACCCCTCCACTTT. Residues: CASRTRGTGERDSPLHF.

This clonotype was counted a few times. The rearrangement uses TRBV27 and TRBJ2-7, with a possible D match to TRBD1 (5 bases). CDR1 and CDR2 from the germline V gene are MNHEY and SMNVEV (reference sequence). The CDR3 is 13 residues long. V was pared by 3 bases and J by 2 bases, with 8 bases between. The CDR3 DNA sequence: TGTGCCAGCAGTTTTACAGGTCCCTACGAGCAGTACTTC. It is translated as CASSFTGPYEQYF.

This clonotype was detected many times. The chain employs TRBV28 and TRBJ2-3, with D tentatively TRBD2 (7 bases). V was cut by 4 bases and J by 4 bases, with 21 bases left in between. Germline V gene sequence: CDR1 MDHEN, CDR2 SYDVKM. The CDR3 covers 17 residues. CDR3 nucleotide sequence: TGTGCCAGCAGTTCATACCAGTTGGGGGCGGGGGCAGATACGCAGTATTTT. The encoded protein is CASSSYQLGAGADTQYF.

J is TRBJ2-2 and V is TRBV7-9, with TRBD1 identical over 8 bases. The CDR3 contains 14 residues. With 4 bases clipped from V and 5 bases from J, the junction kept 3 bases outside the gene matches. In germline, CDR1 is SEHNR, CDR2 FQNEAQ (reference sequence). CDR3 amino acids: CASSSHRGTGELFF. In nucleotides, the CDR3 is TGTGCCAGCAGCTCCCACAGGGGGACCGGGGAGCTGTTTTTT.

Ten or more counts support this clonotype. The chain couples TRBV7-2 to TRBJ2-7; D possibly matches TRBD1 or TRBD2 (5 bases each). This CDR3 spans 12 amino acids. V was pared by 1 base and J by 6 bases, with 7 bases between. The germline gives CDR1 SGHTA, CDR2 FQGNSA. CDR3 in DNA: TGTGCCAGCAGCTTAGAGGGGACCGAGCAGTACTTC. Its translation is CASSLEGTEQYF.

There are a few counts of this clonotype. The rearrangement links TRBV14 to TRBJ1-1; possibly TRBD1 for D (6 bases). The germline V gene encodes CDR1 SGHDN and CDR2 FVKESK. The CDR3 runs to 15 residues. Trimming stripped 2 bases from V and 4 bases from J, with 14 bases between. CDR3 sequence reads: CASSQTTGPSTEAFF. CDR3 DNA sequence: TGTGCCAGCAGCCAAACCACAGGGCCCAGCACTGAAGCTTTCTTT.

This clonotype has at least ten counts. The chain carries TRBV7-2 and TRBJ1-4, with D unclear. Germline V gene data show CDR1 as SGHTA and CDR2 as FQGNSA. CDR3 size: 14 residues. Trimming shortened V by 3 bases and J by 3 bases, and 8 bases separated the two germline ends. CDR3 nucleotides: TGTGCCAGCAGCTTGGGTATCGCTAATGAAAAACTGTTTTTT. Encoded protein: CASSLGIANEKLFF.

This chain joins TRBV5-1 and TRBJ2-3, with 9 bases aligning to TRBD1. The germline V gene encodes CDR1 SGHRS and CDR2 YFSETQ. V dropped 2 bases and J dropped 2; count of bases not matched to a gene: 3. The CDR3 totals 15 residues. DNA of the CDR3: TGCGCCAGCAGCTTTGGACAGGGGAACACAGATACGCAGTATTTT. Translated, it gives CASSFGQGNTDTQYF.

This clonotype was observed a handful of times. The chain combines TRBV28 with TRBJ2-7; a possible D gene is TRBD1 (5 bases). The CDR3 runs 17 residues. The V end was cut by 4 bases, the J end by 0 bases, with 19 bases between. In germline, CDR1 is MDHEN, CDR2 SYDVKM. Here the CDR3 DNA reads TGTGCCAGCAGTTCCCCGTGGCAGGGCACCCTCTCCTACGAGCAGTACTTC. Encoded protein: CASSSPWQGTLSYEQYF.

This chain uses TRBV7-9 with TRBJ1-2, with D perhaps matching TRBD1 (5 bases). CDR1 and CDR2 from the germline V gene are SEHNR and FQNEAQ (reference sequence). The V and J ends lost 3 bases and 4 bases respectively, with 9 bases between them. The CDR3 runs to 13 residues. The CDR3: CASSFFDSYGYTF. The CDR3 nucleotides read TGTGCCAGCAGCTTCTTCGACAGCTATGGCTACACCTTC. The full variable domain, with the rest looked up from reference TRBV7-9 and TRBJ1-2, is DTGVSQNPRHKITKRGQNVTFRCDPISEHNRLYWYRQTLGQGPEFLTYFQNEAQLEKSRLLSDRFSAERPKGSFSTLEIQRTEQGDSAMYLCASSFFDSYGYTFGSGTRLTVV.

This clonotype was seen a handful of times. This sequence joins TRBV4-1 and TRBJ1-2, with 7 bases lining up with TRBD1. CDR1 is MGHRA and CDR2 is YSYEKL in the germline V gene. The CDR3 is 17 amino acids. The V and J ends lost 4 bases and 6 bases, in that order; junction bases with no gene match: 17. The CDR3 sequence is CASSPGGRGDPSDGYTF. DNA of the CDR3: TGCGCCAGCAGCCCCGGCGGCAGGGGGGACCCCTCGGATGGCTACACCTTC.

The chain links TRBV19 to TRBJ2-2; TRBD1 might be the D (6 bases). CDR1 and CDR2 from the germline V gene are LNHDA and SQIVND (reference sequence). The V end was cut by 10 bases, the J end by 5 bases, with 11 bases between. The CDR3 covers 12 residues. CDR3 amino acids: CATSQGTGELFF. CDR3 nucleotide sequence: TGTGCCACCTCACAGGGAACCGGGGAGCTGTTTTTT.

This clonotype has just a few counts. This chain joins TRBV7-9 and TRBJ1-1; no clear D gene. Per germline, CDR1 SEHNR and CDR2 FQNEAQ (reference sequence). V dropped 2 bases and J dropped 0 bases, with 10 bases sitting between them. This CDR3 comprises 15 residues. The CDR3, as DNA: TGTGCCAGCAGCTTAACGCACTACTTGAACACTGAAGCTTTCTTT. This codes for CASSLTHYLNTEAFF.

This sequence joins TRBV27 and TRBJ2-2, with TRBD1 identical over 12 bases. With V trimmed by 5 bases and J by 5 bases, 6 bases remained unmatched. Germline CDR1 and CDR2: MNHEY and SMNVEV (reference sequence). The CDR3 spans 16 residues. CDR3 nucleotides: TGTGCCAGCAGTCCGGGACAGGGGGCGCGTACCGGGGAGCTGTTTTTT. It yields the protein CASSPGQGARTGELFF.

This clonotype turned up a few times. The rearrangement links TRBV14 to TRBJ2-5; no clear D gene. The CDR3 is 15 amino acids. Trimming stripped 0 bases from V and 7 bases from J, with 15 bases between. Germline values: CDR1 SGHDN, CDR2 FVKESK. In DNA, the CDR3 is TGTGCCAGCAGCCAAGATGTCACCGCCTGGTGGACCCAGTACTTC. Amino acid sequence: CASSQDVTAWWTQYF. The full variable domain, completed using reference TRBV14 and TRBJ2-5, is EAGVTQFPSHSVIEKGQTVTLRCDPISGHDNLYWYRRVMGKEIKFLLHFVKESKQDESGMPNNRFLAERTGGTYSTLKVQPAELEDSGVYFCASSQDVTAWWTQYFGPGTRLLVL.

This clonotype was found a few times. J is TRBJ2-3 and V is TRBV20-1, with TRBD2 matching 12 bases. Germline CDR1 and CDR2: DFQATT and SNEGSKA (reference sequence). The CDR3 covers 14 residues. V shed 5 bases, J shed 6 bases, and the junction held 6 bases outside the gene matches. CDR3 sequence: CSALWTSGKDTQYF. CDR3 bases: TGCAGTGCTCTTTGGACTAGCGGGAAGGATACGCAGTATTTT.

V and J are TRBV7-9 and TRBJ1-6; TRBD1 might be the D (5 bases). The V and J ends lost 8 bases and 0 bases respectively, with 8 bases between them. The CDR3 length is 14 residues. Germline CDR1 reads SEHNR; CDR2 reads FQNEAQ (reference sequence). In DNA, the CDR3 is TGTGCCAGCGGGGACGTCTCCTATAATTCACCCCTCCACTTT. It encodes CASGDVSYNSPLHF.

The chain employs TRBV29-1 and TRBJ2-1; no definite D call. There are 15 residues in the CDR3. The germline CDR1 and CDR2 sequences are SQVTM and ANQGSEA. V was clipped by 7 bases and J by 4 bases, with 20 bases between them. DNA of the CDR3: TGCAGCGAGAGGCTGGCGACAATGGGGTACAATGAGCAGTTCTTC. This sequence encodes CSERLATMGYNEQFF.

The chain is built from TRBV28 and TRBJ2-7, with D tentatively TRBD1 (6 bases). Germline V gene sequence: CDR1 MDHEN, CDR2 SYDVKM. The CDR3 has 13 residues. In DNA form, the CDR3 reads TGTGCCAACAGTTTGGGTCAGGGGTTGGAGCAGTACGTC. Protein sequence: CANSLGQGLEQYV.